This T cell receptor beta chain was sequenced for a study of PD-L1 blockade in urothelial cancer. Study-wide context: Blood was evaluated 3 weeks (second dose) and 6 weeks after therapy began.

TCRdb's copy holds only in-frame clones and misses some; the assay was immunoSEQ multiplex PCR. The table includes 100,000 or so clones, roughly nine tenths detected once. The germline CDR1 and CDR2 sequences are SQVTM and ANQGSEA. The CDR3 is 12 residues long. V was shortened by 7 bases and J by 3 bases, with 13 bases between the two germline ends. This clonotype was obtained from an elderly woman with urothelial cancer. V and J are TRBV29-1 and TRBJ2-7, with D maybe TRBD1 (5 bases). The starting material was PBMCs, obtained around atezolizumab (anti-PD-L1) treatment. CDR3: CSASEGDYEQYF. The CDR3 DNA is TGCAGCGCCTCGGAAGGGGACTACGAGCAGTACTTC.